The present entry profiles one TCR beta chain with its context. Its antigen remains unidentified. The record originates from a study of tumor and adjacent non-tumor tissue in lung cancer. Study-level points and caveats: Normal lung showed higher cumulative top 100 clone frequency than tumor.

A modified ARM-PCR protocol with three rounds of nested PCR amplified TCRbeta. TCRdb re-called the multiplex PCR reads with MiXCR, one entry per CDR3 protein. The table lists some 120,000 distinct CDR3 sequences, approximately 71% of them singletons. V lost 5 bases to trimming and J lost 5 bases; unmatched junction nucleotides: 3. CDR1 is SGHVS and CDR2 is FQNEAQ in the germline V gene. The CDR3 consists of 14 residues. This sample's RNA came from whole unsorted tissue. The sequence was collected from a man aged 25 to 40 with non-small cell lung cancer. The chain uses TRBV7-8 and TRBJ2-2; 9 bases agree with TRBD1. The sample taken for sequencing was lung tumor tissue. In DNA, the CDR3 is TGTGCCAGCAGCGTTGGACAGGGGACCGGGGAGCTGTTTTTT. This sequence encodes CASSVGQGTGELFF.